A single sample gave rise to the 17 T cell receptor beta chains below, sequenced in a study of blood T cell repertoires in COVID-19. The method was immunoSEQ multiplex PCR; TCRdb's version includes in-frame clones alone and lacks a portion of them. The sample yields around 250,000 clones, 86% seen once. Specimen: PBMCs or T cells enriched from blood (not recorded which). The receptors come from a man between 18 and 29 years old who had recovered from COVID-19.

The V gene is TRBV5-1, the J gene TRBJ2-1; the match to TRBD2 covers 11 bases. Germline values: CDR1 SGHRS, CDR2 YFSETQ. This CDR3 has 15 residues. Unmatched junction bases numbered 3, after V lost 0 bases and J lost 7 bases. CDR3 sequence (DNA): TGCGCCAGCAGCTTGGGACTAGCGGGGCATAATGAGCAGTTCTTC. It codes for CASSLGLAGHNEQFF.

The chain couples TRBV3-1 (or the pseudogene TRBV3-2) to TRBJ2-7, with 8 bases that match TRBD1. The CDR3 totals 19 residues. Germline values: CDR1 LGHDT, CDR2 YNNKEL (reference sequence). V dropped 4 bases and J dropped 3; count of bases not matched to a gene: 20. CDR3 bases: TGTGCCAGCAGCCCAAAGGAGACAGGGGTAATCCTGCCTTTCTACGAGCAGTACTTC. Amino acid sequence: CASSPKETGVILPFYEQYF.

CDR3 coding DNA: TGTGCCAGTAGCGATGCTAGCGGATTCCAAGAGACCCAGTACTTC. Protein sequence: CASSDASGFQETQYF. V and J are TRBV19 and TRBJ2-5, with 7 bases lining up with TRBD2. The CDR3 runs to 15 residues. The germline CDR1 and CDR2 sequences are LNHDA and SQIVND (reference sequence). Trimming removed 6 bases from V and 1 base from J; junction bases left unmatched: 8.

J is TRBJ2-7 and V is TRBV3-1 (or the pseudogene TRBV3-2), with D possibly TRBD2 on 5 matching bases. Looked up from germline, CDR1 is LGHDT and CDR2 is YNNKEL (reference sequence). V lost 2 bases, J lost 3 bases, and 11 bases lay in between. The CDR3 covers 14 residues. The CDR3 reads CASSQYRRDYEQYF. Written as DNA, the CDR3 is TGTGCCAGCAGCCAATATCGACGGGACTACGAGCAGTACTTC.

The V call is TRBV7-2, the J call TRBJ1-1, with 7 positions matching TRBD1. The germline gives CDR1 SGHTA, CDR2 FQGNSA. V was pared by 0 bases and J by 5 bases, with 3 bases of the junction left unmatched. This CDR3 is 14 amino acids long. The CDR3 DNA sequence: TGTGCCAGCAGCTTAGCAGGGGGCCGGACTGAAGCTTTCTTT. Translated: CASSLAGGRTEAFF.

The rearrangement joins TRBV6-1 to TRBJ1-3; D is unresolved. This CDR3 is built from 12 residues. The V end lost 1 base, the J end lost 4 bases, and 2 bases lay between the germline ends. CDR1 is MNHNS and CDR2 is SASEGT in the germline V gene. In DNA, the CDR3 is TGTGCCAGCAGTGAAGTAGGAAACACCATATATTTT. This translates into CASSEVGNTIYF.

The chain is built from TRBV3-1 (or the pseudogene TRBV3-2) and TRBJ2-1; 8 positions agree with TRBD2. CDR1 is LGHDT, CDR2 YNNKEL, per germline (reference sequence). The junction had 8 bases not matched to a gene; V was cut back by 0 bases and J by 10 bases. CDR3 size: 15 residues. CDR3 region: CASSQETAGAKEQFF. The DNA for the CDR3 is TGTGCCAGCAGCCAAGAGACAGCGGGAGCAAAAGAGCAGTTCTTC.

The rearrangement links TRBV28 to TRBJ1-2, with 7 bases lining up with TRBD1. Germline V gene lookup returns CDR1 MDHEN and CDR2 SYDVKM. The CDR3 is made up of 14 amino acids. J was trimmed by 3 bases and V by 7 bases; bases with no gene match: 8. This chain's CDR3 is CASIYRGRYYGYTF. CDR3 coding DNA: TGTGCCAGCATTTACAGGGGCCGTTACTATGGCTACACCTTC.

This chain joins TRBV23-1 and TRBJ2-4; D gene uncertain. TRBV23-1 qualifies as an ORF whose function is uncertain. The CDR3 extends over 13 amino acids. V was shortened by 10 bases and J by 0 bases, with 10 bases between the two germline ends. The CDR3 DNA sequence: TGCGCCACGAAGTTACTAGCCAAAAACATTCAGTACTTC. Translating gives CATKLLAKNIQYF.

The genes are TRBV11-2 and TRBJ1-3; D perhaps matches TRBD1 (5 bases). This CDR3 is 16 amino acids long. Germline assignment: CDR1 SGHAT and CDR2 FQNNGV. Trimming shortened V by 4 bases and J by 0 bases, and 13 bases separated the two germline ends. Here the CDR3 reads CASSSRGSSSGNTIYF. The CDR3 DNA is TGTGCCAGCAGCTCTAGGGGAAGCAGCTCTGGAAACACCATATATTTT.

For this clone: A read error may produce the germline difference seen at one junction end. CDR3 region: CASSEVRDSVFHF. The CDR3 coding sequence is TGTGCCAGCAGTGAAGTTAGGGACAGTGTATTTCACTTC. This chain uses TRBV2 with TRBJ1-2; 7 bases line up with TRBD1. The CDR3 is made up of 13 amino acids. Germline V gene lookup returns CDR1 SNHLY and CDR2 FYNNEI.

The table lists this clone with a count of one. CDR3 nucleotide sequence: TGTGCCAGCAGTGAAGGGGCTTATCCCCTCTATGGCTACACCTTC. Translation: CASSEGAYPLYGYTF. The chain carries TRBV6-1 and TRBJ1-2; no reliable D call. The V and J ends lost 1 base and 4 bases respectively, with 13 bases between them. The length of the CDR3 is 15 residues. Per the germline V gene, CDR1 is MNHNS and CDR2 is SASEGT.

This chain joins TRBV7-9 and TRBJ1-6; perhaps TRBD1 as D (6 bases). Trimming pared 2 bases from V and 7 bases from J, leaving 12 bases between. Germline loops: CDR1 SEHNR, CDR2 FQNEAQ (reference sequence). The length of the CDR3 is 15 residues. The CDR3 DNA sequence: TGTGCCAGCAGCTTATCAGGGGTAGGAAATTCACCCCTCCACTTT. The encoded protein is CASSLSGVGNSPLHF.

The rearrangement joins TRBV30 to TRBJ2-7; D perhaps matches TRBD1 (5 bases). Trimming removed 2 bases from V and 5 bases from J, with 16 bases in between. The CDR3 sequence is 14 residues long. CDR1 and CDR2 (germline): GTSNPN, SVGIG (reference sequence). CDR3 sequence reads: CAWSPTKGRDEQYF. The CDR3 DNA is TGTGCCTGGAGTCCTACTAAGGGGCGCGACGAGCAGTACTTC.

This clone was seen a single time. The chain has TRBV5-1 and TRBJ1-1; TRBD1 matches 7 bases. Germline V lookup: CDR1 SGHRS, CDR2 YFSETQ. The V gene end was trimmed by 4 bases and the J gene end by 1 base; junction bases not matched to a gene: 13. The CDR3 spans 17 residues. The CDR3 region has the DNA TGCGCCAGCAGCCTGACAGGGTTCGCTAGTCAGAACACTGAAGCTTTCTTT. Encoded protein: CASSLTGFASQNTEAFF.

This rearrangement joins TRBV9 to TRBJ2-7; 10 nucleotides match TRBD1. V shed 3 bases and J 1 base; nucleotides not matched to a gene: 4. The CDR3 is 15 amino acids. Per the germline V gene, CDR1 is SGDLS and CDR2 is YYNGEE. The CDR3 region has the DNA TGTGCCAGCAGCGGGGGGACAGGGGATTCCTACGAGCAGTACTTC. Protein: CASSGGTGDSYEQYF.

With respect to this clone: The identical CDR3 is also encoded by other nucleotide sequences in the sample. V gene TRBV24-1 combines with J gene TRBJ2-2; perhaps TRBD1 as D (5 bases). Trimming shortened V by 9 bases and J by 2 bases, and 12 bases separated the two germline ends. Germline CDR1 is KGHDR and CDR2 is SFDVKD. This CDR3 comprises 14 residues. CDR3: CATARGQNTGELFF. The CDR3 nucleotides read TGTGCCACCGCGCGAGGACAAAACACCGGGGAGCTGTTTTTT.